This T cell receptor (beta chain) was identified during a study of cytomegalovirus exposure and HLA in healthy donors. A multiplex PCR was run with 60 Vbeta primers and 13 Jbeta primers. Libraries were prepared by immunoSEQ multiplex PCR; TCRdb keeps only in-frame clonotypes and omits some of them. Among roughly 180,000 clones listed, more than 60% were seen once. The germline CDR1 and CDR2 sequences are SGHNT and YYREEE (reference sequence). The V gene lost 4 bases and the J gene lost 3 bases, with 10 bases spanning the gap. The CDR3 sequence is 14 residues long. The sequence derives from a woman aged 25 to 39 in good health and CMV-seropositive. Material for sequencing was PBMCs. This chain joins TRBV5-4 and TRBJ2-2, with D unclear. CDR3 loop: CASSKRRDTGELFF. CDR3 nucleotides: TGTGCCAGCAGCAAGCGCAGAGACACCGGGGAGCTGTTTTTT. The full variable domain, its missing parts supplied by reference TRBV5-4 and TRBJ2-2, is ETGVTQSPTHLIKTRGQQVTLRCSSQSGHNTVSWYQQALGQGPQFIFQYYREEENGRGNFPPRFSGLQFPNYSSELNVNALELDDSALYLCASSKRRDTGELFFGEGSRLTVL.